The 12 T cell receptor beta chains below come from one sample, sequenced in a study of blood T cell repertoires in COVID-19. The repertoire was sequenced with immunoSEQ multiplex PCR; TCRdb's copy has only in-frame clones and lacks some. The profile covers approximately 150,000 clones, with 70% to 80% appearing a single time and roughly 8% taken by the ten largest. Sample: peripheral blood. These receptors all stem from a woman aged 55-70 years with COVID-19, enrolled during active disease.

The gene calls are TRBV11-2 and TRBJ2-7; the match to TRBD2 covers 7 bases. V shed 8 bases and J 3 bases; nucleotides not matched to a gene: 7. The CDR3 runs 13 residues. CDR1 and CDR2 (germline): SGHAT, FQNNGV. This CDR3 reads CASGRGRNYEQYF. In nucleotides, the CDR3 is TGTGCCAGCGGGAGGGGTAGAAACTACGAGCAGTACTTC.

This sequence joins TRBV2 and TRBJ2-5; perhaps TRBD2 as D (5 bases). The germline V gene encodes CDR1 SNHLY and CDR2 FYNNEI. With 4 bases removed from V and 7 bases from J, the gap between germline ends came to 13 bases. The CDR3 runs 13 residues. CDR3 DNA: TGTGCCAGCAGTGGATTTACGGCGGGGACCCAGTACTTC. The encoded protein is CASSGFTAGTQYF.

The J gene is TRBJ2-2, the V gene TRBV5-4; 11 bases are shared with TRBD2. J gave up 4 bases and V 6 bases, and 8 bases lay outside the gene matches. This CDR3 region has 16 residues. The germline V gene encodes CDR1 SGHNT and CDR2 YYREEE (reference sequence). The CDR3 coding sequence is TGTGCCAGCACCGAGGGACTAGCGGTAGCCACCGGGGAGCTGTTTTTT. This sequence encodes CASTEGLAVATGELFF.

V is TRBV18 and J is TRBJ2-7; TRBD1 agrees at 7 bases. Germline V gene lookup returns CDR1 KGHSH and CDR2 LQKENI. The CDR3 contains 14 residues. V lost 3 bases to trimming and J lost 2 bases; unmatched junction nucleotides: 4. This CDR3 reads CASSPSGQPYEQYF. The CDR3 DNA is TGTGCCAGCTCACCGTCGGGACAGCCCTACGAGCAGTACTTC.

The CDR3: CASGTGFSGNTIYF. DNA of the CDR3: TGTGCCTCCGGGACAGGTTTTTCTGGAAACACCATATATTTT. The chain couples TRBV28 to TRBJ1-3; 8 nucleotides align to TRBD1. Germline V lookup: CDR1 MDHEN, CDR2 SYDVKM. V shed 11 bases, J shed 1 base, and the junction held 7 bases outside the gene matches. This CDR3 is built from 14 residues. Filled out from reference TRBV28 and TRBJ1-3, the complete variable domain reads DVKVTQSSRYLVKRTGEKVFLECVQDMDHENMFWYRQDPGLGLRLIYFSYDVKMKEKGDIPEGYSVSREKKERFSLILESASTNQTSMYLCASGTGFSGNTIYFGEGSWLTVV.

The chain has TRBV11-2 and TRBJ2-3; D perhaps matches TRBD2 (6 bases). Germline V gene sequence: CDR1 SGHAT, CDR2 FQNNGV. V gave up 4 bases and J gave up 2 bases, with 16 bases separating them. The CDR3 has 16 amino acids. CDR3 DNA: TGTGCCAGCAGCTCACCCCTCGGGGGACTCACAGATACGCAGTATTTT. The encoded protein is CASSSPLGGLTDTQYF.

The chain has TRBV7-8 and TRBJ1-6; TRBD1 is a possible D gene (6 bases). Germline-derived CDR1 and CDR2 are SGHVS and FQNEAQ. CDR3 length: 14 amino acids. V was pared by 6 bases and J by 10 bases, with 16 bases between. CDR3 sequence (DNA): TGTGCCAGCAGTTTAACAGACAGGTTGTCACCCCTCCACTTT. Translation gives CASSLTDRLSPLHF.

For the CDR3, the DNA is TGTGCCAGCAGCTTCGGGACAGGGGCCCCCTACGAGCAGTACTTC. This translates into CASSFGTGAPYEQYF. The V call is TRBV7-8, the J call TRBJ2-7; 10 nucleotides align to TRBD1. The CDR3 spans 15 residues. Germline CDR1 reads SGHVS; CDR2 reads FQNEAQ. J gave up 2 bases and V 3 bases, and 4 bases lay outside the gene matches.

The chain is built from TRBV5-1 and TRBJ2-3; D unresolved. The CDR3 is 12 amino acids. V was shortened by 2 bases and J by 4 bases, with 5 bases between the two germline ends. Germline loops: CDR1 SGHRS, CDR2 YFSETQ. CDR3 nucleotide sequence: TGCGCCAGCAGCTTTATTTCAGATACGCAGTATTTT. Translating gives CASSFISDTQYF.

This clone was recorded a few times. The chain has TRBV7-9 and TRBJ2-3; weak D call: TRBD1 (5 bases). CDR1 and CDR2 (germline): SEHNR, FQNEAQ (reference sequence). With 1 base removed from V and 2 bases from J, the gap between germline ends came to 10 bases. The CDR3 contains 15 residues. As DNA, the CDR3 is TGTGCCAGCAGCTTAGGTTTGGGGCACACAGATACGCAGTATTTT. This codes for CASSLGLGHTDTQYF.

The chain has TRBV27 and TRBJ1-2; 7 bases match TRBD1. V was clipped by 4 bases and J by 4 bases; unmatched bases: 12. The V gene's germline CDR1 is MNHEY and CDR2 SMNVEV (reference sequence). This CDR3 is built from 16 residues. CDR3 region: CASSWGANRGGYGYTF. The CDR3 DNA sequence: TGTGCCAGCAGTTGGGGGGCCAACAGGGGAGGCTATGGCTACACCTTC.

The CDR3 DNA is TGTGCCAGCAGCCAACATGGGGGGAATAGCAATCAGCCCCAGCATTTT. It yields the protein CASSQHGGNSNQPQHF. This chain connects TRBV3-1 (or the pseudogene TRBV3-2) to TRBJ1-5; tentative D call: TRBD1 (5 bases). CDR1 and CDR2 (germline): LGHDT, YNNKEL (reference sequence). Trimming stripped 2 bases from V and 0 bases from J, with 11 bases between. The CDR3 is made up of 16 amino acids.